The 19 T cell receptor beta chains presented below share a single source sample, sequenced in a study of human T cells and chemical hapten exposure. The time point was: patch test 2, 6 weeks after DPC sensitization. This sample's treatment: therapeutic diphenylcyclopropenone sensitization with weekly scalp DPC. Using its own MiXCR run on the RACE reads, TCRdb lists one record per CDR3 protein. The sample has approximately 75,000 distinct CDR3 sequences, 7.5% to 9.5% seen once. This material consisted of whole blood, taken in connection with sensitization to the hapten diphenylcyclopropenone (DPC). These receptors came from a woman in her forties or fifties with alopecia areata. Some clones in this sample may be carry-over from other donors' samples.

The V call is TRBV7-9, the J call TRBJ2-3; D possibly uses TRBD1 or TRBD2 (6 bases each). The CDR3 is 17 residues long. The V and J ends lost 2 bases and 1 base respectively, with 16 bases between them. The germline V gene encodes CDR1 SEHNR and CDR2 FQNEAQ (reference sequence). CDR3 amino acids: CASSLSPRDTRTDTQYF. The DNA for the CDR3 is TGTGCCAGCAGCTTAAGCCCGCGGGACACCCGCACAGATACGCAGTATTTT.

A note on this clonotype: A much bigger clone sits one base away, suggesting this may be a read error. V and J are TRBV20-1 and TRBJ1-5; possible D gene TRBD1, 6 bases. The CDR3 is 15 residues long. CDR1 and CDR2 from the germline V gene are DFQATT and SNEGSKA (reference sequence). As DNA, the CDR3 is TGCAGTGCCGGGGGGCAGGGAGGAAACAATCAGCCCCAGAATTTT. This sequence encodes CSAGGQGGNNQPQNF.

This clonotype was seen a handful of times. The chain joins TRBV20-1 to TRBJ2-1, with D perhaps TRBD2 (5 bases). Germline lookup yields CDR1 DFQATT and CDR2 SNEGSKA (reference sequence). The CDR3 extends over 12 amino acids. V shed 3 bases and J shed 2 bases, with 5 bases lying between them. The CDR3 sequence is CSARRAYNEQFF. DNA of the CDR3: TGCAGTGCTAGGAGGGCCTACAATGAGCAGTTCTTC.

The rearrangement joins TRBV5-1 to TRBJ1-5, with a possible D match to TRBD1 (5 bases). The CDR3 runs to 15 residues. Germline lookup yields CDR1 SGHRS and CDR2 YFSETQ. V was clipped by 1 base and J by 2 bases, with 10 bases between them. Written as DNA, the CDR3 is TGCGCCAGCAGCTTGCGCGGGGGAGGCAATCAGCCCCAGCATTTT. Its translation: CASSLRGGGNQPQHF.

Many counts were recorded for this clonotype. J is TRBJ1-6 and V is TRBV6-5, with 7 bases matching TRBD1. Germline CDR1 and CDR2: MNHEY and SVGAGI. J was trimmed by 5 bases and V by 4 bases; bases with no gene match: 2. This CDR3 comprises 14 residues. The CDR3 loop reads CASSFGTDNSPLHF. Here the CDR3 DNA reads TGTGCCAGCAGTTTCGGGACAGATAATTCACCCCTCCACTTT.

V gene TRBV9 combines with J gene TRBJ2-3; TRBD1 might be the D (5 bases). The germline V gene has CDR1 SGDLS and CDR2 YYNGEE. V lost 3 bases, J lost 2 bases, and 16 bases lay in between. The CDR3 runs 16 residues. This CDR3 is CASSDLKQAFTDTQYF. CDR3 DNA: TGTGCCAGCAGCGACCTGAAACAGGCATTCACAGATACGCAGTATTTT.

The chain carries TRBV6-6 and TRBJ2-1; 7 nucleotides agree with TRBD1. The CDR3 runs to 11 residues. In germline, CDR1 is MNHNY, CDR2 SVGAGI (reference sequence). V was clipped by 5 bases and J by 8 bases; unmatched bases: 0. The CDR3 here is CASSDRDEQFF. CDR3 sequence (DNA): TGTGCCAGCAGTGACAGGGATGAGCAGTTCTTC.

This clonotype was counted ten times or more. The chain joins TRBV20-1 to TRBJ2-1, with D perhaps matching TRBD1 (5 bases). CDR1 is DFQATT and CDR2 is SNEGSKA in the germline V gene (reference sequence). Trimming took 0 bases from V and 10 from J, leaving 13 bases between them. This CDR3 is built from 13 residues. The CDR3 loop reads CSARDGLKGEQFF. The CDR3 DNA sequence: TGCAGTGCTAGAGATGGTTTGAAGGGGGAGCAGTTCTTC.

This clonotype occurred a few times. This chain links TRBV5-1 with TRBJ1-1; 9 nucleotides agree with TRBD1. CDR3 length: 17 amino acids. The V segment lost 4 bases and the J segment 3 bases; nucleotides outside the gene matches: 13. Germline CDR1 reads SGHRS; CDR2 reads YFSETQ. The CDR3 reads CASSETGQGFSDTEAFF. The CDR3 coding sequence is TGCGCCAGCAGCGAGACCGGACAGGGGTTTTCGGACACTGAAGCTTTCTTT. The entire variable domain, with the rest obtained from reference TRBV5-1 and TRBJ1-1, is as follows: KAGVTQTPRYLIKTRGQQVTLSCSPISGHRSVSWYQQTPGQGLQFLFEYFSETQRNKGNFPGRFSGRQFSNSRSEMNVSTLELGDSALYLCASSETGQGFSDTEAFFGQGTRLTVV.

There are many counts of this clonotype. This chain connects TRBV6-1 to TRBJ2-3; D is tentatively TRBD1 or TRBD2 (5 bases each). The CDR3 has 14 amino acids. From germline, CDR1 is MNHNS and CDR2 SASEGT. V was trimmed by 7 bases and J by 3 bases, leaving 14 bases between them. The CDR3 region has the DNA TGTGCCAGCACGAGAGGGGCGGAAACAGATACGCAGTATTTT. This translates into CASTRGAETDTQYF.

This clonotype was counted ten times or more. An end of the junction does not agree with germline; a read error may underlie this. This CDR3 reads CASSLGNTEAFF. CDR3 in DNA: TGTGCCAGCAGCTTAGGGAACACTGAAGCTTTCTTT. The genes are TRBV12-3 or TRBV12-4 and TRBJ1-1; D is unclear. The CDR3 totals 12 residues.

The J gene is TRBJ1-2, the V gene TRBV12-3 or TRBV12-4, with D uncertain. V lost 5 bases and J lost 2, with 15 bases in between. CDR3 length equals 15 residues. The CDR3 is CASSPRVTRNYGYTF. The DNA for the CDR3 is TGTGCCAGCAGTCCCCGCGTCACGAGGAACTATGGCTACACCTTC.

The rearrangement links TRBV4-3 to TRBJ1-5, with 7 bases that match TRBD1. The CDR3 runs to 15 residues. CDR1 and CDR2 from the germline V gene are LGHNA and YSLEER. The trim removed 0 bases at V and 4 bases at J, leaving 3 bases unmatched. In nucleotides, the CDR3 is TGCGCCAGCAGCCAAGAAGGGGGCAGAAATCAGCCCCAGCATTTT. As protein: CASSQEGGRNQPQHF.

The table lists this clonotype with a few counts. The genes are TRBV5-1 and TRBJ2-1; D perhaps matches TRBD2 (6 bases). Germline CDR1 is SGHRS and CDR2 is YFSETQ. The CDR3 runs 15 residues. V lost 0 bases to trimming and J lost 1 base, with 8 bases between them. The CDR3 loop is CASSLAGESYNEQFF. The CDR3 nucleotides read TGCGCCAGCAGCTTGGCGGGAGAGTCCTACAATGAGCAGTTCTTC.

The table lists this clonotype with a few counts. This chain connects TRBV7-2 to TRBJ2-3; D perhaps matches TRBD2 (7 bases). The germline V and J ends were trimmed by 5 bases and 10 bases, with 13 bases remaining between them. Germline V gene lookup returns CDR1 SGHTA and CDR2 FQGNSA. The CDR3 totals 12 residues. The CDR3 sequence: CASSQTGGPQYF. The CDR3 region has the DNA TGTGCCAGCAGCCAGACGGGGGGCCCGCAGTATTTT.

The J gene is TRBJ1-1, the V gene TRBV19; D is uncertain. Germline assignment: CDR1 LNHDA and CDR2 SQIVND (reference sequence). V lost 3 bases to trimming and J lost 1 base, with 12 bases between them. CDR3 size: 15 residues. CDR3 in DNA: TGTGCCAGTAGTATCCTCGGTCAAGGGAACACTGAAGCTTTCTTT. As protein: CASSILGQGNTEAFF.

This chain links TRBV4-1 with TRBJ1-2; D possibly corresponds to TRBD1 (5 bases). Germline CDR1 reads MGHRA; CDR2 reads YSYEKL. The ends were cut back, 4 bases at V and 5 bases at J, with 20 bases in the middle. The CDR3 consists of 16 residues. CDR3: CASSPGREGGGYGYTF. CDR3 sequence (DNA): TGCGCCAGCAGCCCCGGCCGAGAGGGTGGGGGATATGGCTACACCTTC.

This clonotype was observed a handful of times. This chain connects TRBV6-2 or TRBV6-3 to TRBJ2-3; tentative D call: TRBD2 (6 bases). This CDR3 has 16 residues. V gave up 2 bases and J gave up 5 bases, with 17 bases separating them. Germline CDR1 reads MNHEY; CDR2 reads SVGEGT. CDR3 residues: CASSYPQEEGKDTQYF. CDR3 nucleotide sequence: TGTGCCAGCAGTTACCCTCAGGAGGAGGGGAAAGATACGCAGTATTTT.

This clonotype has a count of ten or more. This chain links TRBV11-2 with TRBJ2-3, with D perhaps matching TRBD1 or TRBD2 (6 bases each). CDR1 is SGHAT and CDR2 is FQNNGV in the germline V gene. This CDR3 has 16 residues. Trimming cost V 5 bases and J 2 bases, with 17 bases left between them. In DNA, the CDR3 is TGTGCCAGCAGCCTCATCTACGGGGGCTTCACAGATACGCAGTATTTT. Amino acids: CASSLIYGGFTDTQYF.